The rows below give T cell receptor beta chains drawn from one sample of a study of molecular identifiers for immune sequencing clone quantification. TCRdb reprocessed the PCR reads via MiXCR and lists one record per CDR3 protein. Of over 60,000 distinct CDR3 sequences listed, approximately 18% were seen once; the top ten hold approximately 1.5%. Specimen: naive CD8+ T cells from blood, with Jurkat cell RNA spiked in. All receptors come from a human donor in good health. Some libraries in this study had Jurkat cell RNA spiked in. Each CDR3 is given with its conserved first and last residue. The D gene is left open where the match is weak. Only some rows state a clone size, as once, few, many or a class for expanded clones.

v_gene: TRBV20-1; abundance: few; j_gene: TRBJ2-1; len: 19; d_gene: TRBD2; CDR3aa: CSARHSGLADRSSYNEQFF; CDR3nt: TGCAGTGCTCGGCACTCGGGACTAGCGGACCGGAGCTCCTACAATGAGCAGTTCTTC
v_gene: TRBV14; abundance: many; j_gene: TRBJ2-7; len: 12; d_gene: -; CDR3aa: CASSQGGYEQYF; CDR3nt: TGTGCCAGCAGCCAAGGCGGGTACGAGCAGTACTTC
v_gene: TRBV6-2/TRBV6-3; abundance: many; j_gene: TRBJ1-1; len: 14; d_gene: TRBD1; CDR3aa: CASSYSTGITEAFF; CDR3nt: TGTGCCAGCAGTTACTCGACAGGGATCACTGAAGCTTTCTTT
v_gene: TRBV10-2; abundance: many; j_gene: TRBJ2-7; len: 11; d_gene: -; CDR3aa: CAVGPSYEQYF; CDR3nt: TGCGCCGTGGGTCCGTCCTACGAGCAGTACTTC
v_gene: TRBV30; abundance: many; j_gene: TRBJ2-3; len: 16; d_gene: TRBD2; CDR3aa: CAWIGKRGAAGDTQYF; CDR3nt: TGTGCCTGGATAGGGAAGCGGGGCGCCGCGGGGGATACGCAGTATTTT
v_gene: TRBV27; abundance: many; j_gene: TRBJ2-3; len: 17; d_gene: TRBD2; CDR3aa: CASSSTPLAGGTDTQYF; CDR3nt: TGTGCCAGCAGTTCTACCCCCCTAGCGGGAGGGACAGATACGCAGTATTTT
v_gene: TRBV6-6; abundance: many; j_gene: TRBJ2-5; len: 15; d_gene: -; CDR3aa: CAGARFDSGMETQYF; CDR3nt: TGTGCCGGGGCCCGTTTCGATTCGGGCATGGAGACCCAGTACTTC
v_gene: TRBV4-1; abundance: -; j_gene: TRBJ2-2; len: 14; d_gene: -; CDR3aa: CASSQGVPTGELFF; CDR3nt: TGCGCCAGCAGCCAGGGGGTCCCCACCGGGGAGCTGTTTTTT
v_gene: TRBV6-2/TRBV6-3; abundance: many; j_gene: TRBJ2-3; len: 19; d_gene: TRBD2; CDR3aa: CASTLPLAGDSELTDTQYF; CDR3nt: TGTGCCAGCACCCTACCACTAGCGGGAGATTCAGAGCTCACAGATACGCAGTATTTT
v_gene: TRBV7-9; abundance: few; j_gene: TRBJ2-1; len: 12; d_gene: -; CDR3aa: CASSFLSNEQFF; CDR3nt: TGTGCCAGCAGCTTTTTATCTAATGAGCAGTTCTTC
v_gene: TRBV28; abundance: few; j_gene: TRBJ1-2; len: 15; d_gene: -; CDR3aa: CASSSPWEGGLGYTF; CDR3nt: TGTGCCAGCAGTTCCCCATGGGAGGGAGGGCTAGGCTACACCTTC
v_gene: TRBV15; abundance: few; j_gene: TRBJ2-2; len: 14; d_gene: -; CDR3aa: CATTAGVLPGELFF; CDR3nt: TGTGCCACTACTGCTGGTGTTTTGCCCGGGGAGCTGTTTTTT
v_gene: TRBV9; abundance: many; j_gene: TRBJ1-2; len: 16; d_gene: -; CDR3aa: CASSPGARVPNYGYTF; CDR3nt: TGTGCCAGCAGCCCAGGTGCGCGAGTACCTAACTATGGCTACACCTTC
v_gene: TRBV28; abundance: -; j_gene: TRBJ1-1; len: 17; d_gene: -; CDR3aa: CASSFEQPTEMNTEAFF; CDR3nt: TGTGCCAGCAGTTTCGAGCAGCCAACTGAGATGAACACTGAAGCTTTCTTT
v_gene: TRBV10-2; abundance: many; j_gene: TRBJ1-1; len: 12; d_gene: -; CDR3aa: CASRSSGTEAFF; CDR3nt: TGCGCCAGCAGATCATCCGGGACGGAAGCTTTCTTT
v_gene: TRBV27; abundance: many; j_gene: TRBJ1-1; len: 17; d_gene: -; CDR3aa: CASSAIQAVGAGYEAFF; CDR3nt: TGTGCCAGCAGTGCAATCCAAGCAGTTGGCGCCGGGTATGAAGCTTTCTTT
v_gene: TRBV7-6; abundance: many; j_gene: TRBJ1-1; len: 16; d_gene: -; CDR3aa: CASSLGQGLGGIEAFF; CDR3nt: TGTGCCAGCAGCTTAGGTCAGGGCCTCGGAGGCATTGAAGCTTTCTTT